This T cell receptor beta chain was sequenced for a study of CD4+ T cells in melanoma. Broader study findings: Neoantigen-specific CD4+ T cells in melanoma reportedly had diverse differentiation states. CD8+ T cell, macrophage and B cell function reportedly correlated with neoantigen-specific CD4+ T cells.

Sequencing was performed with immunoSEQ multiplex PCR; in TCRdb, only in-frame clones are kept and a portion is missing. Among 20,000 to 25,000 clones listed, more than 65% were seen once. V was shortened by 1 base and J by 3 bases, with 10 bases between the two germline ends. Germline V gene data show CDR1 as SGHVS and CDR2 as FNYEAQ. The length of the CDR3 is 14 residues. Comment on this clone: What it recognizes is unknown.

The source of this sequence is a human donor with melanoma. The genes are TRBV7-6 and TRBJ2-7; a possible D gene is TRBD1 (6 bases). Material for sequencing was cells from a culture (not recorded whether cultured in vitro). The CDR3 here is CASSLEDRGYEQYF. DNA of the CDR3: TGTGCCAGCAGCTTAGAGGACAGAGGCTACGAGCAGTACTTC.